The sequence of this T cell receptor beta chain was determined in a study of T cells after yellow fever vaccination. Germline V gene sequence: CDR1 SGHVS, CDR2 FQNEAQ. The CDR3 has 17 residues. V was clipped by 6 bases and J by 0 bases, with 18 bases between them. Study results and limitations: After the booster, roughly 96% of CD4 and roughly nine tenths of CD8 primary-response clones were re-detected.

Many counts were recorded for this clonotype. Its antigen is undetermined. The 5'RACE template-switching step produced TCR cDNA and added a universal primer site and UMIs. MiXCR, run by TCRdb on the 5' RACE reads, gives a single entry per CDR3 protein. The data hold roughly 170,000 distinct CDR3 sequences, with approximately 6.2% observed a single time. This receptor was identified in a man between 18 and 29 years old who received the YFV17D yellow fever vaccine. This material consisted of CD4+ T cells sorted from PBMCs, taken on the day of the first yellow fever vaccination. The genes are TRBV7-8 and TRBJ2-4; D is unclear. CDR3 in DNA: TGTGCCAGCAGTCAGGTGGGCAGGACCCTAGCCAAAAACATTCAGTACTTC. It specifies CASSQVGRTLAKNIQYF.